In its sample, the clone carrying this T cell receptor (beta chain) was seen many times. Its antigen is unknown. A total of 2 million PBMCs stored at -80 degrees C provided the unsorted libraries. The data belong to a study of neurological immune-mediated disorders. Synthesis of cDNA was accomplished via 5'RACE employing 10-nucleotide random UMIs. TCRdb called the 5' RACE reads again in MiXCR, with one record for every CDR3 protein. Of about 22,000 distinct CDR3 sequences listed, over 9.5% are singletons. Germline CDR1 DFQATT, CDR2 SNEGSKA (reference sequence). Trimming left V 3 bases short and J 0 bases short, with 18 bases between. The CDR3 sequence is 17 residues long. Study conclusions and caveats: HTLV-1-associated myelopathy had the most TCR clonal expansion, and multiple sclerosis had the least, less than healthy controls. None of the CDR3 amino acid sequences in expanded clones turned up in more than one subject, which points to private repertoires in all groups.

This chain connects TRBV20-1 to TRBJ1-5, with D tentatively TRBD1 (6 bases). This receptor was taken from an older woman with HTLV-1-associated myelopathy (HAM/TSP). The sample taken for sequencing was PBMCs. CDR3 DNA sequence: TGCAGTGCTAGCCGGGACATATATCAGTATAGCAATCAGCCCCAGCATTTT. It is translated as CSASRDIYQYSNQPQHF.